The source of this T cell receptor (beta chain) is a study of CD8 T cells in ankylosing spondylitis (dated by TCRdb to the late 2010s). The study in broad terms: To find TCR variants linked to disease, the study profiled T cell receptor beta repertoires in ankylosing spondylitis patients and healthy donors. In total, the full study cohort was made up of roughly 110 healthy donors and 20 to 25 ankylosing spondylitis patients. Peripheral blood samples were taken, and synovial fluid was additionally collected from ankylosing spondylitis patients.

The investigation overall reported the following: Blood from ankylosing spondylitis patients appeared to be characterized by a TCR beta motif made up of seven or eight highly homologous amino acid variants. The disease-linked clones had a CD8+ phenotype and were found at relatively low frequencies in peripheral blood. Some TCR beta motif variants had previously been reported in synovial fluid and blood of reactive arthritis patients, which suggested common disease-initiation mechanisms. The disease-linked clones were reported to be significantly enriched in matched synovial fluid samples from ankylosing spondylitis patients.

Sequencing was performed on an Illumina HiSeq 2500. Quantitative 5'-RACE with molecular barcodes was used to prepare TCR beta libraries. The study's own analysis went as follows. A new computational method, built on a probabilistic model of VDJ rearrangement, was used to identify disease-linked TCR variants. TCRdb reworked the public reads: Q25 trimming with fastp, MiXCR clone assembly, productive beta chains retained. Here each entry gathers all rows of one CDR3 protein and keeps the most common genes and DNA. The V and J calls were not made by the authors but by TCRdb's processing. This sample lists 150,000 to 200,000 distinct CDR3 sequences; about an eighth were detected once. About 10% of the sample is held by the ten biggest clonotypes. This clonotype was seen more than once but under ten times. Its antigen is currently not known. There are no base qualities to consult, and no much larger clone falls within one base.

The specimen was blood, either unsorted or a sorted T cell fraction (not recorded which). The receptor was isolated from a female donor with ankylosing spondylitis or in good health (not recorded which).

DNA sequence: TGTGCCAGCAGTCGGACTAGCGGGACGGAGACCCAGTACTTC. This yields the protein CASSRTSGTETQYF. The rearrangement combines TRBV25-1 with TRBJ2-5, and 12 junctional nucleotides match TRBD2. The germline V and J ends show losses of 5 bases and 5 bases respectively, and no gene match explains 3 bases of the junction. The CDR3 contains 14 residues, cysteine and phenylalanine counted. Only the CDR3 DNA is retained, 42 bases long and in frame from the first base. The germline V gene encodes CDR1 MGHDK and CDR2 SYGVNS.